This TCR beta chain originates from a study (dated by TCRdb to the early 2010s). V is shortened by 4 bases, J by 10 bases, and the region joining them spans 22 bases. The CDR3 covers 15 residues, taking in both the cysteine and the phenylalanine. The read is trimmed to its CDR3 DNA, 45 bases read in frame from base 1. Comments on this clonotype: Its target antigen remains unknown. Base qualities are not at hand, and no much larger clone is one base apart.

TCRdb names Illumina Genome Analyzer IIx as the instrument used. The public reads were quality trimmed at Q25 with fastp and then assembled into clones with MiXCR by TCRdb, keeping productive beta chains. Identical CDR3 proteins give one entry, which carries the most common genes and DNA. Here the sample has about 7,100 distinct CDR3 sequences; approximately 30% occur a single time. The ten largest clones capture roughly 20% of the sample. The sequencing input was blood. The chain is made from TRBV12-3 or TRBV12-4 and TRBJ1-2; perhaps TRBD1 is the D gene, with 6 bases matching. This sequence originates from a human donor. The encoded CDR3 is CASSSLGQTSSDYTF. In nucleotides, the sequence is TGTGCCAGCAGTTCACTGGGACAAACAAGCAGCGACTACACCTTC.